A single sample gave rise to the 29 T cell receptor beta chains below, sequenced in a study of shared clonotypes between healthy human individuals. The table came from immunoSEQ multiplex PCR; TCRdb's copy has only in-frame clones and leaves some out. Here the sample spans 2 million to 2.5 million clones, around 92% being singletons. What was sequenced was naive CD4+ T cells from PBMCs. As for subset: CD45RA+ positively selected. These receptors all come from a man in his late teens or twenties in good health. Some clones in this sample may be carry-over from other donors' samples.

The chain is built from TRBV7-9 and TRBJ2-3, with D perhaps TRBD1 (6 bases). Trimming shortened V by 5 bases and J by 6 bases, and 21 bases separated the two germline ends. This CDR3 has 16 amino acids. The germline CDR1 and CDR2 sequences are SEHNR and FQNEAQ (reference sequence). The CDR3 protein is CASSAGQSLRVDTQYF. The CDR3 DNA reads as TGTGCCAGCAGCGCCGGACAGTCCCTCAGGGTGGATACGCAGTATTTT.

The chain's CDR3 is CASSIDSPKNTGELFF. The CDR3 DNA follows: TGCGCCAGCAGCATCGACAGCCCGAAGAACACCGGGGAGCTGTTTTTT. The gene calls are TRBV5-1 and TRBJ2-2; D perhaps matches TRBD1 (5 bases). This CDR3 region has 16 residues. Trimming stripped 4 bases from V and 1 base from J, with 14 bases between. In germline, CDR1 is SGHRS, CDR2 YFSETQ.

The sample holds one count of this clone. The rearrangement uses TRBV6-5 and TRBJ2-1; weak D call: TRBD2 (6 bases). This CDR3 region has 14 residues. V lost 0 bases and J 7 bases, leaving 10 bases between the germline ends. Germline CDR1 is MNHEY and CDR2 is SVGAGI. CDR3: CASSYSPSVNEQFF. CDR3 coding DNA: TGTGCCAGCAGTTACTCCCCTAGCGTTAATGAGCAGTTCTTC.

The chain's CDR3 is CASSEAGRMETQYF. The CDR3 nucleotides read TGTGCCAGCAGTGAAGCGGGCAGGATGGAGACCCAGTACTTC. The V gene is TRBV6-1, the J gene TRBJ2-5, with D uncertain. This CDR3 contains 14 residues. Germline CDR1 MNHNS, CDR2 SASEGT. The V and J ends lost 0 bases and 5 bases respectively, with 10 bases between them.

Worth noting for this clone: Other DNA sequences from this sample encode an identical CDR3 as well. V usage is TRBV18 and J usage is TRBJ1-2; the match to TRBD1 covers 8 bases. The CDR3 is 13 amino acids. The V gene end was trimmed by 3 bases and the J gene end by 8 bases; junction bases not matched to a gene: 5. CDR1 and CDR2 from the germline V gene are KGHSH and LQKENI. CDR3 nucleotides: TGTGCCAGCTCACCGGACAGGGCCTCGGGCTACACCTTC. It specifies CASSPDRASGYTF.

This chain links TRBV4-1 with TRBJ2-7; 7 positions agree with TRBD1. This CDR3 is built from 14 residues. Per the germline V gene, CDR1 is MGHRA and CDR2 is YSYEKL. J was trimmed by 2 bases and V by 4 bases; bases with no gene match: 5. This chain's CDR3 is CASSLDRETYEQYF. The CDR3 DNA reads as TGCGCCAGCAGCCTTGACAGGGAAACCTACGAGCAGTACTTC.

The chain recombines TRBV19 with TRBJ2-7, with 8 positions matching TRBD2. CDR3 size: 16 residues. The trim removed 5 bases at V and 4 bases at J, leaving 13 bases unmatched. CDR1 is LNHDA and CDR2 is SQIVND in the germline V gene (reference sequence). The CDR3 DNA sequence: TGTGCCAGTAGTCCCTATAGCGGGATCGGCGGATACGAGCAGTACTTC. It is translated as CASSPYSGIGGYEQYF.

The V and J genes are TRBV19 and TRBJ1-1; no definite D call. The CDR3 contains 14 residues. The germline CDR1 and CDR2 sequences are LNHDA and SQIVND (reference sequence). Trimming took 7 bases from V and 2 from J, leaving 14 bases between them. CDR3 coding DNA: TGTGCCAGTACCGATGGGCAGATTAACACTGAAGCTTTCTTT. Its translation: CASTDGQINTEAFF.

The gene calls are TRBV19 and TRBJ2-7; D unclear. Germline lookup yields CDR1 LNHDA and CDR2 SQIVND (reference sequence). V was pared by 5 bases and J by 2 bases, with 13 bases between. The CDR3 runs 14 residues. This chain's CDR3 is CASSPGPLPYEQYF. The CDR3 region has the DNA TGTGCCAGTAGTCCTGGGCCCCTACCCTACGAGCAGTACTTC. The entire variable domain, with the rest obtained from reference TRBV19 and TRBJ2-7, is as follows: DGGITQSPKYLFRKEGQNVTLSCEQNLNHDAMYWYRQDPGQGLRLIYYSQIVNDFQKGDIAEGYSVSREKKESFPLTVTSAQKNPTAFYLCASSPGPLPYEQYFGPGTRLTVT.

CDR3 amino acids: CASSFGQTATDTQYF. CDR3 DNA sequence: TGTGCCAGCAGTTTCGGGCAAACGGCGACAGATACGCAGTATTTT. The rearrangement joins TRBV28 to TRBJ2-3; D gene unclear. From germline, CDR1 is MDHEN and CDR2 SYDVKM. This CDR3 has 15 amino acids. V lost 3 bases and J 3 bases, leaving 13 bases between the germline ends.

J is TRBJ2-1 and V is TRBV5-1; the D gene could be TRBD1 or TRBD2 (5 bases each). The CDR3 totals 14 residues. The germline gives CDR1 SGHRS, CDR2 YFSETQ. V gave up 4 bases and J gave up 4 bases, with 12 bases separating them. CDR3 nucleotides: TGCGCCAGCAGCCCTCTGAGGGGTTACAATGAGCAGTTCTTC. Residues: CASSPLRGYNEQFF.

The V call is TRBV28, the J call TRBJ2-7, with D possibly matching TRBD1 (5 bases). This CDR3 has 11 amino acids. V was clipped by 5 bases and J by 3 bases, with 5 bases between them. Germline assignment: CDR1 MDHEN and CDR2 SYDVKM. DNA for the CDR3: TGTGCCAGCAGTGACAGCTACGAGCAGTACTTC. Translated: CASSDSYEQYF. The whole variable domain, filled in from reference TRBV28 and TRBJ2-7, reads DVKVTQSSRYLVKRTGEKVFLECVQDMDHENMFWYRQDPGLGLRLIYFSYDVKMKEKGDIPEGYSVSREKKERFSLILESASTNQTSMYLCASSDSYEQYFGPGTRLTVT.

This chain joins TRBV7-2 and TRBJ2-7; the D gene is possibly TRBD1 (5 bases). Looked up from germline, CDR1 is SGHTA and CDR2 is FQGNSA. V shed 5 bases and J shed 5 bases, with 13 bases lying between them. The CDR3 spans 13 residues. In DNA form, the CDR3 reads TGTGCCAGCAGCCAATCCAAAGGGGACGAGCAGTACTTC. It translates to CASSQSKGDEQYF.

A word on this clone: Other nucleotide sequences in the sample specify the same CDR3. The chain recombines TRBV5-1 with TRBJ1-4; no reliable D call. Between the trimmed V and J ends, which lost 0 bases and 7 bases, there was a span of 7 bases. This CDR3 contains 13 residues. Per the germline V gene, CDR1 is SGHRS and CDR2 is YFSETQ. The CDR3 nucleotides are TGCGCCAGCAGCTTGGGACTGGGTGAAAAACTGTTTTTT. Protein product: CASSLGLGEKLFF.

The CDR3 protein is CASVGDSTDTQYF. CDR3 DNA: TGTGCCAGCGTAGGGGATAGCACAGATACGCAGTATTTT. This rearrangement joins TRBV7-3 to TRBJ2-3; maybe TRBD1 (5 bases). The germline V gene has CDR1 SGHTA and CDR2 FQGTGA. V was pared by 8 bases and J by 0 bases, with 9 bases between. The CDR3 covers 13 residues.

The chain recombines TRBV28 with TRBJ2-5; D remains unclear. V gave up 7 bases and J gave up 2 bases, with 17 bases separating them. CDR3 size: 15 residues. CDR1 is MDHEN and CDR2 is SYDVKM in the germline V gene. The CDR3 loop reads CASTEATDYQETQYF. CDR3 DNA: TGTGCCAGCACCGAAGCGACGGATTATCAAGAGACCCAGTACTTC.

The V and J genes are TRBV29-1 and TRBJ1-1; 9 bases are a match to TRBD1. This CDR3 contains 14 residues. Per the germline V gene, CDR1 is SQVTM and CDR2 is ANQGSEA. The J segment lost 7 bases and the V segment lost 0 bases, leaving 6 bases of the junction unmatched. DNA of the CDR3: TGCAGCGTTGAAGAAGGACAGGGGCCATATGAAGCTTTCTTT. This encodes CSVEEGQGPYEAFF.

The chain carries TRBV10-3 and TRBJ2-3; 11 bases fit TRBD2. The CDR3 loop spans 17 amino acids. Trimming took 4 bases from V and 2 from J; bases not matched to a gene: 8. Germline CDR1 reads ENHRY; CDR2 reads SYGVKD. The CDR3 DNA sequence: TGTGCCATCAGTGGTAGCGGGAGGGCCGAGTACACAGATACGCAGTATTTT. It is translated as CAISGSGRAEYTDTQYF.

V is TRBV7-3 and J is TRBJ2-1, with 11 bases lining up with TRBD2. The CDR3 is 16 residues long. From germline, CDR1 is SGHTA and CDR2 FQGTGA. V was pared by 4 bases and J by 7 bases, with 9 bases of the junction left unmatched. CDR3 region: CASSSQLAGVGNEQFF. CDR3 DNA: TGTGCCAGCAGCTCGCAACTAGCGGGAGTTGGTAATGAGCAGTTCTTC.

The chain carries TRBV15 and TRBJ2-5; TRBD2 agrees at 7 bases. The CDR3 consists of 17 residues. The germline CDR1 and CDR2 sequences are LNHNV and YYDKDF (reference sequence). V gave up 0 bases and J gave up 5 bases; unmatched junction bases: 12. CDR3: CATSRDQGGSVWETQYF. Written as DNA, the CDR3 is TGTGCCACCAGCAGAGATCAGGGCGGGAGTGTTTGGGAGACCCAGTACTTC.

The chain recombines TRBV7-2 with TRBJ1-1; D not certain. Trimming removed 2 bases at V and 4 bases at J, with 14 bases between. Germline-derived CDR1 and CDR2 are SGHTA and FQGNSA. The CDR3 loop spans 15 amino acids. Here the CDR3 DNA reads TGTGCCAGCAGCTTATCGCGGGCCCCGAGCACTGAAGCTTTCTTT. It translates to CASSLSRAPSTEAFF.

The chain links TRBV7-9 to TRBJ2-1; 8 bases agree with TRBD1. Germline V gene sequence: CDR1 SEHNR, CDR2 FQNEAQ (reference sequence). The V gene end was trimmed by 7 bases and the J gene end by 7 bases; junction bases not matched to a gene: 12. The CDR3 loop spans 15 amino acids. CDR3 residues: CASTNGQGWENEQFF. As DNA, the CDR3 is TGTGCCAGCACCAATGGACAGGGTTGGGAGAATGAGCAGTTCTTC.

This chain connects TRBV18 to TRBJ2-1; weak D call: TRBD2 (6 bases). Germline V CDR1 and CDR2: KGHSH, LQKENI. V lost 5 bases and J lost 7, with 12 bases in between. The CDR3 has 13 residues. For the CDR3, the DNA is TGTGCCAGCTCAGCGGGGCTCGGGAATGAGCAGTTCTTC. It specifies CASSAGLGNEQFF.

This clone came up a few times. This sample includes further DNA sequences coding for the same CDR3. The chain recombines TRBV6-5 with TRBJ1-1, with D possibly TRBD1 on 6 matching bases. The CDR3 totals 13 residues. CDR1 is MNHEY and CDR2 is SVGAGI in the germline V gene. With 2 bases removed from V and 5 bases from J, the gap between germline ends came to 9 bases. The CDR3 is CASSYNRETEAFF. The DNA for the CDR3 is TGTGCCAGCAGTTACAACAGGGAAACTGAAGCTTTCTTT.

The genes are TRBV28 and TRBJ2-7, with 8 bases that match TRBD2. Germline CDR1 is MDHEN and CDR2 is SYDVKM. CDR3 length equals 14 residues. Trimming cost V 3 bases and J 3 bases; bases outside gene matches: 4. CDR3 DNA sequence: TGTGCCAGCAGTTTCGGACTAGCTTTCTACGAGCAGTACTTC. Encoded protein: CASSFGLAFYEQYF.

The chain joins TRBV30 to TRBJ1-1; no reliable D call. CDR1 GTSNPN and CDR2 SVGIG come from the germline V gene (reference sequence). CDR3 length equals 14 residues. With 8 bases removed from V and 2 bases from J, the gap between germline ends came to 18 bases. The CDR3 nucleotides read TGTGCCCTGAACCTGATCGGACCTAACACTGAAGCTTTCTTT. It translates to CALNLIGPNTEAFF. Full variable domain (missing parts from reference TRBV30 and TRBJ1-1): SQTIHQWPATLVQPVGSPLSLECTVEGTSNPNLYWYRQAAGRGLQLLFYSVGIGQISSEVPQNLSASRPQDRQFILSSKKLLLSDSGFYLCALNLIGPNTEAFFGQGTRLTVV.

The chain recombines TRBV19 with TRBJ1-2; 7 nucleotides agree with TRBD1. Germline CDR1 LNHDA, CDR2 SQIVND (reference sequence). Trimming cost V 5 bases and J 0 bases; bases outside gene matches: 9. CDR3 length equals 16 residues. The CDR3 protein is CASSPLGTGANYGYTF. CDR3 DNA sequence: TGTGCCAGTAGTCCCCTAGGCACAGGGGCTAACTATGGCTACACCTTC.

The gene calls are TRBV7-9 and TRBJ1-2; D is ambiguous. V gave up 0 bases and J gave up 8 bases, with 13 bases separating them. CDR1 is SEHNR and CDR2 is FQNEAQ in the germline V gene (reference sequence). This CDR3 comprises 14 residues. CDR3 sequence (DNA): TGTGCCAGCAGCTTAGCGAAGCCGATCTGGGGCTACACCTTC. It is translated as CASSLAKPIWGYTF.

Regarding this clone: The sample carries other DNA sequences with the same CDR3. This chain links TRBV7-6 with TRBJ1-5; D call uncertain. Germline values: CDR1 SGHVS, CDR2 FNYEAQ. The CDR3 contains 13 residues. Deletions cut 2 bases from V and 0 bases from J, with 2 bases between. The DNA of the CDR3 is TGTGCCAGCAGCTTAAATAGCAATCAGCCCCAGCATTTT. This translates into CASSLNSNQPQHF.